These 26 T cell receptor beta chains came from one sample sequenced in a study of T cell changes during pregnancy in multiple sclerosis (dated by TCRdb to between 2017 and 2020). To prepare the library, the immunoSEQ multiplex PCR assay was applied. TCRdb retrieved this table from immuneACCESS and kept in-frame rearrangements only. Not all clones are present; in checked studies, unresolved V genes account for under half, and no reason is known for the remainder. Here the sample has around 95,000 clones; around 92% occur a single time. The ten largest clones take up roughly 2.3% of the sample. Sequenced here: peripheral blood, sampled after pregnancy. These TCRs come from a female donor in good health, enrolled as a control in a pregnancy study.

The rearrangement links TRBV11-2 to TRBJ1-1, with 9 bases lining up with TRBD1. V was pared by 7 bases and J by 3 bases, with 9 bases of the junction left unmatched. The germline CDR1 and CDR2 sequences are SGHAT and FQNNGV. The length of the CDR3 is 15 residues. CDR3 loop: CASNHDRGDYTEAFF. In nucleotides, the CDR3 is TGTGCCAGCAACCACGACAGGGGGGACTACACTGAAGCTTTCTTT.

This chain links TRBV14 with TRBJ2-2; 11 bases map to TRBD2. CDR3 length equals 16 residues. Germline assignment: CDR1 SGHDN and CDR2 FVKESK. After removal of 5 bases from V and 8 bases from J, the junction contained 10 bases not matched to a gene. The CDR3 DNA reads as TGTGCCAGCAGCTCAAGATCCCCTAGCGGGAGGGGGGAGCTGTTTTTT. It codes for CASSSRSPSGRGELFF.

V is TRBV25-1 and J is TRBJ1-6; 7 nucleotides align to TRBD1. The CDR3 runs 14 residues. The V and J ends lost 4 bases and 9 bases, in that order; junction bases with no gene match: 6. Germline-derived CDR1 and CDR2 are MGHDK and SYGVNS. The CDR3 spells CASSGQGYGSPLHF. As DNA, the CDR3 is TGTGCCAGCAGTGGACAGGGATATGGTTCACCCCTCCACTTT.

The chain recombines TRBV5-1 with TRBJ2-7; D uncertain. V dropped 4 bases and J dropped 1 base, with 9 bases sitting between them. Germline CDR1 reads SGHRS; CDR2 reads YFSETQ. CDR3 length: 13 residues. The CDR3 is CASSRATSYEQYF. The CDR3 DNA follows: TGCGCCAGCAGCCGCGCGACATCCTACGAGCAGTACTTC.

About this clone itself: The final CDR3 position lacks the conserved phenylalanine or tryptophan, pointing to a likely read error. Because the CDR3's place on the DNA is in doubt, the DNA is left out and the CDR3 is given as listed by TCRdb. The chain's CDR3 is CASSLGGGTGLYT. This chain links TRBV13 with TRBJ2-7; TRBD1, the D gene given by the table, was not confirmed from the DNA. The length of the CDR3 is 13 amino acids, counting both ends. Germline CDR1 is PRHDT and CDR2 is FYEKMQ (reference sequence).

The rearrangement links TRBV30 to TRBJ2-6; D is unresolved. Germline values: CDR1 GTSNPN, CDR2 SVGIG (reference sequence). V lost 4 bases and J 4 bases, leaving 5 bases between the germline ends. The CDR3 totals 12 residues. The chain's CDR3 is CAWNSGANVLTF. In nucleotides, the CDR3 is TGTGCCTGGAACTCAGGGGCCAACGTCCTGACTTTC.

This chain uses TRBV5-1 with TRBJ2-3, with unresolved D. Trimming left V 2 bases short and J 2 bases short, with 12 bases between. Germline-derived CDR1 and CDR2 are SGHRS and YFSETQ. The CDR3 extends over 15 amino acids. CDR3 DNA: TGCGCCAGCAGCTTCCGAGACTTCCCCACAGATACGCAGTATTTT. It yields the protein CASSFRDFPTDTQYF.

The chain uses TRBV7-2 and TRBJ1-1; D is ambiguous. The CDR3 has 11 residues. Trimming left V 3 bases short and J 5 bases short, with 4 bases between. Germline V CDR1 and CDR2: SGHTA, FQGNSA. CDR3 protein: CASSFRTEAFF. The CDR3, as DNA: TGTGCCAGCAGCTTTAGAACTGAAGCTTTCTTT.

The J gene is TRBJ2-1, the V gene TRBV7-2; D remains ambiguous. The V gene lost 2 bases and the J gene lost 7 bases, with 12 bases spanning the gap. The CDR3 consists of 14 residues. Germline CDR1 SGHTA, CDR2 FQGNSA. The CDR3: CASSLISRGNEQFF. The CDR3 DNA sequence: TGTGCCAGCAGCTTAATCTCTAGAGGTAATGAGCAGTTCTTC.

CDR3 sequence (DNA): TGTGCCAGCAGCTTATGGGCGGGGGAGACCTACGAGCAGTACTTC. Protein: CASSLWAGETYEQYF. The genes are TRBV7-2 and TRBJ2-7, with 7 nucleotides matching TRBD2. The CDR3 spans 15 residues. Germline assignment: CDR1 SGHTA and CDR2 FQGNSA. V was pared by 2 bases and J by 2 bases, with 6 bases of the junction left unmatched.

The chain employs TRBV9 and TRBJ2-3; D ambiguous. Germline lookup yields CDR1 SGDLS and CDR2 YYNGEE. The CDR3 consists of 15 residues. Trimming removed 0 bases at V and 1 base at J, with 9 bases between. The CDR3 nucleotides are TGTGCCAGCAGCGTAGCTGAGAGAGGCACAGATACGCAGTATTTT. Translated, it gives CASSVAERGTDTQYF.

The chain couples TRBV27 to TRBJ1-6, with a possible D match to TRBD1 (6 bases). Germline CDR1 MNHEY, CDR2 SMNVEV (reference sequence). This CDR3 comprises 16 residues. Between the trimmed V and J ends, which lost 7 bases and 2 bases, there was a span of 15 bases. As DNA, the CDR3 is TGTGCCAGCACCTTAAAGGGGGTTGCCTATAATTCACCCCTCCACTTT. Translation: CASTLKGVAYNSPLHF.

The chain carries TRBV6-5 and TRBJ1-2, with D maybe TRBD1 (5 bases). The CDR3 runs 12 residues. CDR1 and CDR2 from the germline V gene are MNHEY and SVGAGI. Trimming pared 6 bases from V and 5 bases from J, leaving 10 bases between. As DNA, the CDR3 is TGTGCCAGCAGGACTCAGGGATATGGCTACACCTTC. Protein sequence: CASRTQGYGYTF.

This clone was detected only once. This sample also contains other DNA sequences that code for the same CDR3. The chain uses TRBV27 and TRBJ2-1; the match to TRBD2 covers 14 bases. The J segment lost 7 bases and the V segment lost 6 bases, leaving 5 bases of the junction unmatched. This CDR3 is 15 amino acids long. Per the germline V gene, CDR1 is MNHEY and CDR2 is SMNVEV (reference sequence). CDR3 coding DNA: TGTGCCAGCAGACTTGGACTAGCGGGGGGTAATGAGCAGTTCTTC. Translated, it gives CASRLGLAGGNEQFF.

The rearrangement links TRBV11-1 to TRBJ1-1; D uncertain. Germline V gives CDR1 SGHAT, CDR2 FQDESV (reference sequence). Trimming stripped 3 bases from V and 1 base from J, with 9 bases between. This CDR3 has 14 amino acids. CDR3 DNA: TGTGCCAGCAGCTTCGCCCGGGGGAACACTGAAGCTTTCTTT. Translation gives CASSFARGNTEAFF.

The chain carries TRBV6-1 and TRBJ2-6, with D tentatively TRBD2 (5 bases). Germline CDR1 reads MNHNS; CDR2 reads SASEGT. The CDR3 consists of 18 residues. The V and J ends lost 1 base and 0 bases respectively, with 13 bases between them. The CDR3 nucleotides are TGTGCCAGCAGTGAAGGCGGGTGGGAAGGCTCTGGGGCCAACGTCCTGACTTTC. As protein: CASSEGGWEGSGANVLTF.

J is TRBJ2-4 and V is TRBV28; 8 bases are a match to TRBD1. CDR1 is MDHEN and CDR2 is SYDVKM in the germline V gene. This CDR3 contains 16 residues. J lost 3 bases, V lost 2 bases, and 6 bases had no gene match. CDR3 nucleotide sequence: TGTGCCAGCAGTTTACCCGGACAGGGAGACAAAAACATTCAGTACTTC. It yields the protein CASSLPGQGDKNIQYF. The full variable domain, completed using reference TRBV28 and TRBJ2-4, is DVKVTQSSRYLVKRTGEKVFLECVQDMDHENMFWYRQDPGLGLRLIYFSYDVKMKEKGDIPEGYSVSREKKERFSLILESASTNQTSMYLCASSLPGQGDKNIQYFGAGTRLSVL.

This chain connects TRBV7-2 to TRBJ1-1; TRBD1 might be the D (6 bases). From germline, CDR1 is SGHTA and CDR2 FQGNSA. The CDR3 is 15 residues long. V was clipped by 5 bases and J by 0 bases, with 13 bases between them. CDR3 in DNA: TGTGCCAGCAGCCCAAATACAGGGTTGAACACTGAAGCTTTCTTT. This encodes CASSPNTGLNTEAFF.

The chain has TRBV25-1 and TRBJ2-1; the match to TRBD2 covers 9 bases. The V segment lost 6 bases and the J segment 3 bases; nucleotides outside the gene matches: 9. This CDR3 comprises 16 residues. Germline CDR1 and CDR2: MGHDK and SYGVNS. In DNA form, the CDR3 reads TGTGCCAGCAGCTCGAAAGCGGGGGGCAACTACAATGAGCAGTTCTTC. This codes for CASSSKAGGNYNEQFF. The full variable domain, in which reference TRBV25-1 and TRBJ2-1 provide the parts outside the CDR3, is EADIYQTPRYLVIGTGKKITLECSQTMGHDKMYWYQQDPGMELHLIHYSYGVNSTEKGDLSSESTVSRIRTEHFPLTLESARPSHTSQYLCASSSKAGGNYNEQFFGPGTRLTVL.

The V gene is TRBV19, the J gene TRBJ2-5; 11 bases map to TRBD2. Germline V gene data show CDR1 as LNHDA and CDR2 as SQIVND (reference sequence). V was pared by 5 bases and J by 4 bases, with 9 bases of the junction left unmatched. The CDR3 covers 16 residues. DNA of the CDR3: TGTGCCAGTAGTCCCCGTAGCGGGGGGGTCCGAGAGACCCAGTACTTC. Protein: CASSPRSGGVRETQYF. Filled out from reference TRBV19 and TRBJ2-5, the complete variable domain reads DGGITQSPKYLFRKEGQNVTLSCEQNLNHDAMYWYRQDPGQGLRLIYYSQIVNDFQKGDIAEGYSVSREKKESFPLTVTSAQKNPTAFYLCASSPRSGGVRETQYFGPGTRLLVL.

This chain links TRBV18 with TRBJ2-7, with 9 bases aligning to TRBD1. CDR1 and CDR2 from the germline V gene are KGHSH and LQKENI. With 5 bases clipped from V and 2 bases from J, the junction kept 4 bases outside the gene matches. The CDR3 extends over 14 amino acids. Written as DNA, the CDR3 is TGTGCCAGCTCATCCCGACAGGGGGCCTACGAGCAGTACTTC. It translates to CASSSRQGAYEQYF.

The V and J genes are TRBV30 and TRBJ2-1; 7 bases line up with TRBD2. The length of the CDR3 is 15 residues. With 5 bases clipped from V and 7 bases from J, the junction kept 14 bases outside the gene matches. Looked up from germline, CDR1 is GTSNPN and CDR2 is SVGIG (reference sequence). In nucleotides, the CDR3 is TGTGCCTGGGAGGGAGGGTTCCTTGATTTTAATGAGCAGTTCTTC. This sequence encodes CAWEGGFLDFNEQFF.

The CDR3 region has the DNA TGTGCCAGCAGTCCGACCGGGACAGGCTATTCACCCCTCCACTTT. Translation: CASSPTGTGYSPLHF. The chain combines TRBV27 with TRBJ1-6, with 8 bases that match TRBD1. V lost 5 bases and J lost 8; bases outside the gene matches: 8. Germline loops: CDR1 MNHEY, CDR2 SMNVEV (reference sequence). The CDR3 covers 15 residues.

The gene calls are TRBV5-1 and TRBJ1-1; the D gene is possibly TRBD1 (6 bases). The CDR3 runs 13 residues. With 1 base removed from V and 3 bases from J, the gap between germline ends came to 7 bases. The V gene's germline CDR1 is SGHRS and CDR2 YFSETQ. The CDR3 sequence: CASSLPGDTEAFF. CDR3 DNA: TGCGCCAGCAGCTTGCCAGGGGACACTGAAGCTTTCTTT.

This chain links TRBV18 with TRBJ2-5; possibly TRBD2 for D (6 bases). The CDR3 spans 15 residues. CDR1 and CDR2 (germline): KGHSH, LQKENI. Trimming took off 3 bases at V and 6 bases at J, with 17 bases between the two ends. The CDR3 loop reads CASSPNHGGEKTQYF. The DNA of the CDR3 is TGTGCCAGCTCACCCAACCACGGAGGGGAAAAGACCCAGTACTTC.

A single count supports this clone. V and J are TRBV4-1 and TRBJ1-1; tentatively, D is TRBD1 (6 bases). Trimming took off 5 bases at V and 3 bases at J, with 16 bases between the two ends. The CDR3 spans 15 residues. The germline V gene has CDR1 MGHRA and CDR2 YSYEKL. CDR3 residues: CASSKGRGMDTEAFF. The DNA for the CDR3 is TGCGCCAGCAGCAAAGGCAGGGGAATGGACACTGAAGCTTTCTTT.